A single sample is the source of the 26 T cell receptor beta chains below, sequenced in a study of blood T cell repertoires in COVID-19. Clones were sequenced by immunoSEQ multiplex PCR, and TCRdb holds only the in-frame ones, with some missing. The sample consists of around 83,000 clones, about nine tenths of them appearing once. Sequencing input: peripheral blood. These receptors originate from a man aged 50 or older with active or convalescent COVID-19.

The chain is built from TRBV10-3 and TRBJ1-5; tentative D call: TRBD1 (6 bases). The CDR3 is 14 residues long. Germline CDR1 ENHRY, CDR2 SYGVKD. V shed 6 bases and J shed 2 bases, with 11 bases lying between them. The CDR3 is CAIRPSGGNQPQHF. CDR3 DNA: TGTGCCATCAGGCCCTCAGGGGGCAATCAGCCCCAGCATTTT.

Here the CDR3 reads CASSRQPYGYTF. DNA for the CDR3: TGTGCCAGCAGTCGACAGCCTTACGGCTACACCTTC. The chain has TRBV6-2 or TRBV6-3 and TRBJ1-2, with D possibly matching TRBD1 (5 bases). V gave up 5 bases and J gave up 8 bases, with 12 bases separating them. There are 12 residues in the CDR3. CDR1 MNHEY and CDR2 SVGEGT come from the germline V gene.

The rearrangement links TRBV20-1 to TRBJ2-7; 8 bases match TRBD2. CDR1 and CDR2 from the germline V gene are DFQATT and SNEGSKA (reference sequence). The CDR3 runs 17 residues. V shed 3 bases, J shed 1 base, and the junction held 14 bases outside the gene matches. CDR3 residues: CSASGGGAGGISYEQYF. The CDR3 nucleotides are TGCAGTGCTAGTGGGGGAGGGGCGGGAGGTATTTCCTACGAGCAGTACTTC.

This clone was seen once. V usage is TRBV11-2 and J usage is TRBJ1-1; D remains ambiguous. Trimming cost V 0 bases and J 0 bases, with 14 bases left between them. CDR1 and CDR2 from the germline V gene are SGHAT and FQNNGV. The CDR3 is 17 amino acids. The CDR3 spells CASSLDTGIGMNTEAFF. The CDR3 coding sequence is TGTGCCAGCAGCTTAGATACGGGGATCGGGATGAACACTGAAGCTTTCTTT.

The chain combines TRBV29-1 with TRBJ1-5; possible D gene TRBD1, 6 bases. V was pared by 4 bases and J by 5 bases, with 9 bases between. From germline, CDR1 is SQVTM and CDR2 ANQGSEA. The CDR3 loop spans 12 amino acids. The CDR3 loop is CSVGHRDQPQHF. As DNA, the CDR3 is TGCAGCGTTGGCCACAGGGATCAGCCCCAGCATTTT.

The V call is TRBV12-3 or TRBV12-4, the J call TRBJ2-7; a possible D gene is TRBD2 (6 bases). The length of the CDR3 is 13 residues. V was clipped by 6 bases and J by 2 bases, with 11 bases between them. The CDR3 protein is CASRRGRTYEQYF. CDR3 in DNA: TGTGCCAGCAGGCGGGGACGGACCTACGAGCAGTACTTC.

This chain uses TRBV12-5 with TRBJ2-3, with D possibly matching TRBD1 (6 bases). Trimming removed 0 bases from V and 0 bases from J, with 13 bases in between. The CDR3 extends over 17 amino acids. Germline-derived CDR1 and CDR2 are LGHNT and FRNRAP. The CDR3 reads CASGLVSGGQSTDTQYF. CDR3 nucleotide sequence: TGTGCTAGTGGTTTGGTAAGTGGGGGCCAAAGCACAGATACGCAGTATTTT.

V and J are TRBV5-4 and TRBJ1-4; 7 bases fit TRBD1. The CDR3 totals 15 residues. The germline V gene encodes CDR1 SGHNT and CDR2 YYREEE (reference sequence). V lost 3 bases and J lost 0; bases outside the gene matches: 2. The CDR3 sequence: CASSWTGATNEKLFF. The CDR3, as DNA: TGTGCCAGCAGCTGGACAGGTGCAACTAATGAAAAACTGTTTTTT.

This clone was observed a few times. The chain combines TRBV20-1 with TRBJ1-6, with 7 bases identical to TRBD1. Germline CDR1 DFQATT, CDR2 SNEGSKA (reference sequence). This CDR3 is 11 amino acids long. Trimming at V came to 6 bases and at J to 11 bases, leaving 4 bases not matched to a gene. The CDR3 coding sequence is TGCAGTGCCGGACAGGCGACACCCCTCCACTTT. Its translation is CSAGQATPLHF.

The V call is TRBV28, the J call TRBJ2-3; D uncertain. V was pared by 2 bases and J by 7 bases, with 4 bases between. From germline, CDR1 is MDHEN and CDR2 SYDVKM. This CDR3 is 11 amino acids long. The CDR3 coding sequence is TGTGCCAGCAGTTTACAGTATACGCAGTATTTT. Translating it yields CASSLQYTQYF.

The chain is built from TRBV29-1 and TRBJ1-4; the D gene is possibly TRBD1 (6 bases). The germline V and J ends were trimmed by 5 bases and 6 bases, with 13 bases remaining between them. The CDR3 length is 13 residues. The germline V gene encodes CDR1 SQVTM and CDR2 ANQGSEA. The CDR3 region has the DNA TGCAGCGTTTCCTTACAGGGCGATGAAAAACTGTTTTTT. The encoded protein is CSVSLQGDEKLFF.

This chain's CDR3 is CASSPLRVGEVGQSYEQFF. CDR3 bases: TGTGCCAGCTCACCATTAAGGGTAGGGGAGGTCGGTCAATCTTATGAGCAGTTCTTC. V usage is TRBV18 and J usage is TRBJ2-1, with a tentative D call TRBD2 (6 bases). The CDR3 contains 19 residues. V was clipped by 2 bases and J by 8 bases, with 28 bases between them. Germline values: CDR1 KGHSH, CDR2 LQKENI.

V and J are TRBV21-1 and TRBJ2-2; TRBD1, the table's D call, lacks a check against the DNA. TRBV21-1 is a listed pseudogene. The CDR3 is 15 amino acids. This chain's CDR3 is CASSTGQGNTGELFF. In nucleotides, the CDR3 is TGTGCCAGCAGCACGGGACAGGGGAACACCGGGGAGCTGTTTTTT.

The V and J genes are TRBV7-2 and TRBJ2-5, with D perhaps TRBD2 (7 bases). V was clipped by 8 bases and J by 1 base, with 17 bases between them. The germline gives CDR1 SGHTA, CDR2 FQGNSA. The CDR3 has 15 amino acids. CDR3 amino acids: CASFKGDYPQETQYF. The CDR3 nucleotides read TGTGCCAGCTTCAAGGGGGACTACCCCCAAGAGACCCAGTACTTC.

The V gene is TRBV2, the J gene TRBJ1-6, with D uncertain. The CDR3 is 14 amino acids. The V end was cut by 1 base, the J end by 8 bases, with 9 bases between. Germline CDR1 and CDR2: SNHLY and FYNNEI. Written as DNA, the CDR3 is TGTGCCAGCAGTGAAGGTAGGAGGGATTCACCCCTCCACTTT. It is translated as CASSEGRRDSPLHF.

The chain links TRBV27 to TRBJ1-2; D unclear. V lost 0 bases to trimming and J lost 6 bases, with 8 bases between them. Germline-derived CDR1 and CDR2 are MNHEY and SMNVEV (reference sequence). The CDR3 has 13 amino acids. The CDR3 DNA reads TGTGCCAGCAGTTTATCGGCGGGCCATGGCTACACCTTC. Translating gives CASSLSAGHGYTF.

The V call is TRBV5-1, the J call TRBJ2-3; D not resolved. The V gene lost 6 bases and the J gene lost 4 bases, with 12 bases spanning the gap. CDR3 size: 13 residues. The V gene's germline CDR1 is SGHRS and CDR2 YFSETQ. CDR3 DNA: TGCGCCAGCAATGAGCGAGTATCAGATACGCAGTATTTT. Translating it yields CASNERVSDTQYF.

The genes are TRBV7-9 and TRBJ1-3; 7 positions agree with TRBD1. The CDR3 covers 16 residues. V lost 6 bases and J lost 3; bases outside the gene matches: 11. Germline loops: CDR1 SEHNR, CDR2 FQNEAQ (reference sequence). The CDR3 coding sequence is TGTGCCAGCAGACGCCCCCCGGGGACAGATGGAAACACCATATATTTT. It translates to CASRRPPGTDGNTIYF.

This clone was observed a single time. The CDR3 nucleotides read TGTGCCAGCAGTTTATCTCGTCGAGGCACTGAAGCTTTCTTT. Amino acids: CASSLSRRGTEAFF. The rearrangement links TRBV27 to TRBJ1-1; no reliable D call. The CDR3 contains 14 residues. V was cut by 0 bases and J by 4 bases, with 9 bases left in between. CDR1 and CDR2 (germline): MNHEY, SMNVEV (reference sequence).

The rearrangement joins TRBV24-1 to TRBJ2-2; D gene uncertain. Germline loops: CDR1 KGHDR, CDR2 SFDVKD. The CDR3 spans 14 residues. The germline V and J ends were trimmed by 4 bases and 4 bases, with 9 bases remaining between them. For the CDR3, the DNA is TGTGCCACCAGTGAAGAGGTTTTCACCGGGGAGCTGTTTTTT. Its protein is CATSEEVFTGELFF.

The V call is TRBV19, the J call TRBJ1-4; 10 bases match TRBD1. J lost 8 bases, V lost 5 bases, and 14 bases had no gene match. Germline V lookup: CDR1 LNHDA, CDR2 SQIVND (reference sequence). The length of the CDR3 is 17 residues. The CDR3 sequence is CASSPRDRGALEEKLFF. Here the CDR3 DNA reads TGTGCCAGTAGTCCCCGGGACAGGGGCGCACTTGAGGAAAAACTGTTTTTT.

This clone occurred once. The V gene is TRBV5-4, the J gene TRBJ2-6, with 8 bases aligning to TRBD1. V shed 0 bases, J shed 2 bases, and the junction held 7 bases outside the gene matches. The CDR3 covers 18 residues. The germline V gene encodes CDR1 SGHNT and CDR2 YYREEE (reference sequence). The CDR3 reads CASSLGQGLFTGANVLTF. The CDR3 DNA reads TGTGCCAGCAGCTTGGGACAGGGGCTCTTTACTGGGGCCAACGTCCTGACTTTC.

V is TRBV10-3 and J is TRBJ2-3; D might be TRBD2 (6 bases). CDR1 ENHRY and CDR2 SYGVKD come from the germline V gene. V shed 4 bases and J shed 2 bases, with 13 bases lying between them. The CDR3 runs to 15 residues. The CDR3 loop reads CAISAERDFTDTQYF. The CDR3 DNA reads TGTGCCATCAGTGCGGAAAGGGACTTCACAGATACGCAGTATTTT.

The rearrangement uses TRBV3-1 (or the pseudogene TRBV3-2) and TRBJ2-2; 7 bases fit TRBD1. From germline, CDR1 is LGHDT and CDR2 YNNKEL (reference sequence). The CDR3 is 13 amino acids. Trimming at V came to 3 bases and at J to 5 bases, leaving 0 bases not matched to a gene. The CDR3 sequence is CASSQTGTGELFF. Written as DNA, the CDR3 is TGTGCCAGCAGCCAGACAGGGACCGGGGAGCTGTTTTTT.

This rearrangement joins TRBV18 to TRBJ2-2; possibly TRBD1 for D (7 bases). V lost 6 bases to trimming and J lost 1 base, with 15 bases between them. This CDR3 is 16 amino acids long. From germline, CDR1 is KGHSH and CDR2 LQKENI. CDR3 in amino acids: CASSHSQGGNTGELFF. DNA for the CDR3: TGTGCCAGCTCGCACTCGCAGGGGGGGAACACCGGGGAGCTGTTTTTT.

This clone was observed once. The CDR3 bases are TGTGCCAGCAGCTCAAGAGGGGGCTTTGTCAATGAGCAGTTCTTC. Translation: CASSSRGGFVNEQFF. V and J are TRBV5-5 and TRBJ2-1; 7 bases map to TRBD1. Germline trimming cut 3 bases from V and 6 bases from J; bases unmatched to any gene: 9. This CDR3 has 15 amino acids. In germline, CDR1 is SGHKS, CDR2 YYEKEE (reference sequence). The full variable domain, with the rest looked up from reference TRBV5-5 and TRBJ2-1, is DAGVTQSPTHLIKTRGQQVTLRCSPISGHKSVSWYQQVLGQGPQFIFQYYEKEERGRGNFPDRFSARQFPNYSSELNVNALLLGDSALYLCASSSRGGFVNEQFFGPGTRLTVL.